Shown below are 26 T cell receptor beta chains from a single sample sequenced in a study of identical twins. TCRdb ran MiXCR on the 5' RACE reads and lists one entry per CDR3 protein. Found here are more than 400,000 distinct CDR3 sequences, 13% to 15% of them singletons; the top ten hold 0.35% to 0.45%. The sample also formed part of further work on yellow fever vaccine responses in identical twins.

Sequencing was done on a sample of CD4+ T cells sorted from blood. Receptors originate from a woman between 18 and 29 years old in good health.

This sequence joins TRBV4-2 and TRBJ1-6; TRBD1 aligns across 12 bases. Germline V gives CDR1 LGHNA, CDR2 YNFKEQ. The CDR3 is 16 residues long. The junction had 4 bases not matched to a gene; V was cut back by 4 bases and J by 6 bases. This chain's CDR3 is CASSRDRGLGNSPLHF. The CDR3 DNA reads TGTGCCAGCAGCCGGGACAGGGGGCTTGGTAATTCACCCCTCCACTTT.

This clonotype has more than one count but fewer than ten. The V gene is TRBV20-1, the J gene TRBJ2-7; TRBD1 matches at 9 bases. Trimming removed 4 bases from V and 3 bases from J; junction bases left unmatched: 7. The CDR3 loop spans 14 amino acids. Germline lookup yields CDR1 DFQATT and CDR2 SNEGSKA (reference sequence). As DNA, the CDR3 is TGCAGTGCTAACACAGGGGGCCCCTACTACGAGCAGTACTTC. Its protein product is CSANTGGPYYEQYF.

The sample holds many counts of this clonotype. V is TRBV20-1 and J is TRBJ2-3; 8 positions agree with TRBD2. CDR1 is DFQATT, CDR2 SNEGSKA, per germline (reference sequence). The CDR3 totals 16 residues. The junction had 10 bases not matched to a gene; V was cut back by 1 base and J by 4 bases. Here the CDR3 reads CSARGIAGTAADTQYF. For the CDR3, the DNA is TGCAGTGCTAGAGGCATAGCGGGGACGGCTGCAGATACGCAGTATTTT.

At least ten counts were recorded for this clonotype. The chain links TRBV15 to TRBJ1-6, with a weak D call TRBD1 (6 bases). V was clipped by 4 bases and J by 11 bases, with 12 bases between them. CDR3 length equals 13 residues. Germline values: CDR1 LNHNV, CDR2 YYDKDF (reference sequence). CDR3 amino acids: CATSTGGGPPLHF. As DNA, the CDR3 is TGTGCCACCAGCACCGGTGGGGGGCCACCCCTCCACTTT.

The chain is built from TRBV3-1 and TRBJ2-5, with D uncertain. Germline values: CDR1 LGHDT, CDR2 YNNKEL (reference sequence). Trimming left V 3 bases short and J 5 bases short, with 22 bases between. This CDR3 region has 17 residues. As DNA, the CDR3 is TGTGCCAGCAGCCAGATTTCGCGGTGGCAGGTCATGGAGACCCAGTACTTC. Translating gives CASSQISRWQVMETQYF.

The chain is built from TRBV28 and TRBJ2-1, with TRBD1 matching over 9 bases. The ends lost 3 bases at V and 7 bases at J; junction bases unmatched: 13. Germline V gene sequence: CDR1 MDHEN, CDR2 SYDVKM. This CDR3 is built from 17 residues. The CDR3 region has the DNA TGTGCCAGCAGTTTCTCCCGTCGGACAGGGGATGGGAATGAGCAGTTCTTC. Residues: CASSFSRRTGDGNEQFF.

This chain connects TRBV12-3 or TRBV12-4 to TRBJ1-3, with D possibly TRBD1 on 5 matching bases. V was clipped by 3 bases and J by 4 bases, with 16 bases between them. The CDR3 is made up of 16 amino acids. The CDR3, as DNA: TGTGCCAGCAGTTTCGGGGACCCGTCCACCGGAAACACCATATATTTT. This sequence encodes CASSFGDPSTGNTIYF.

The chain links TRBV12-3 or TRBV12-4 to TRBJ2-7; a weak D match, TRBD1 (5 bases). Trimming removed 10 bases from V and 4 bases from J, with 17 bases in between. The CDR3 runs to 13 residues. CDR3 loop: CATAKPGLYEQYF. The CDR3 DNA sequence: TGTGCCACCGCCAAGCCAGGGCTATACGAGCAGTACTTC.

This clonotype was counted between two and nine times. This chain joins TRBV5-1 and TRBJ1-2; D is perhaps TRBD1 (6 bases). The CDR3 sequence is 14 residues long. V was cut by 1 base and J by 6 bases, with 13 bases left in between. Germline V CDR1 and CDR2: SGHRS, YFSETQ. As DNA, the CDR3 is TGCGCCAGCAGCTTGTCCAACAGGGCGAATGGCTACACCTTC. As protein: CASSLSNRANGYTF.

This clonotype was seen more than once but under ten times. The chain recombines TRBV5-1 with TRBJ2-2; tentative D call: TRBD2 (5 bases). The germline V gene encodes CDR1 SGHRS and CDR2 YFSETQ. Trimming removed 4 bases from V and 2 bases from J, with 15 bases in between. CDR3 length: 16 amino acids. The CDR3 sequence is CASSPPVGDNTGELFF. CDR3 DNA sequence: TGCGCCAGCAGCCCTCCCGTCGGGGATAACACCGGGGAGCTGTTTTTT.

This clonotype was seen a handful of times. CDR3 sequence reads: CASSEGGTSTDTQYF. CDR3 sequence (DNA): TGCGCCAGCAGTGAAGGGGGTACTAGCACAGATACGCAGTATTTT. The gene calls are TRBV10-2 and TRBJ2-3; D is possibly TRBD1 (6 bases). CDR1 and CDR2 (germline): WSHSY, SAAADI. This CDR3 is 15 amino acids long. V lost 3 bases and J lost 0, with 10 bases in between.

This clonotype has only a few counts. The gene calls are TRBV6-1 and TRBJ2-3, with 7 bases fitting TRBD2. This CDR3 is built from 15 residues. Germline CDR1 and CDR2: MNHNS and SASEGT. V was clipped by 6 bases and J by 2 bases; unmatched bases: 8. The CDR3 loop reads CASSRGDYDTDTQYF. In DNA, the CDR3 is TGTGCCAGCAGCCGAGGGGACTATGACACAGATACGCAGTATTTT.

The chain has TRBV7-9 and TRBJ2-5; TRBD1 is a possible D gene (6 bases). V was cut by 5 bases and J by 5 bases, with 18 bases left in between. The CDR3 totals 15 residues. Germline V gene data show CDR1 as SEHNR and CDR2 as FQNEAQ (reference sequence). The CDR3 spells CASSAYRTGTETQYF. CDR3 coding DNA: TGTGCCAGCAGCGCATATCGTACAGGGACGGAGACCCAGTACTTC.

The V and J genes are TRBV15 and TRBJ2-3; 7 bases are a match to TRBD1. Per the germline V gene, CDR1 is LNHNV and CDR2 is YYDKDF (reference sequence). V shed 3 bases, J shed 1 base, and the junction held 4 bases outside the gene matches. CDR3 length: 15 amino acids. As DNA, the CDR3 is TGTGCCACCAGCAGTCCGGGACAGCGCACAGATACGCAGTATTTT. Translated: CATSSPGQRTDTQYF.

The chain is built from TRBV6-2 or TRBV6-3 and TRBJ2-7; 7 bases match TRBD1. The CDR3 totals 15 residues. Per germline, CDR1 MNHEY and CDR2 SVGEGT. J was trimmed by 3 bases and V by 0 bases; bases with no gene match: 5. CDR3 protein: CASSYSLRGHYEQYV. The CDR3 coding sequence is TGTGCCAGCAGTTACTCCCTTAGGGGGCACTACGAGCAGTACGTC.

This clonotype was counted a few times. The gene calls are TRBV24-1 and TRBJ2-2; D is perhaps TRBD1 (5 bases). Per germline, CDR1 KGHDR and CDR2 SFDVKD. This CDR3 has 20 residues. V shed 3 bases and J shed 0 bases, with 22 bases lying between them. The DNA of the CDR3 is TGTGCCACCAGTGATACTCTCCCATTGACAGCTATTACGAACACCGGGGAGCTGTTTTTT. This codes for CATSDTLPLTAITNTGELFF.

This clonotype was recorded a few times. CDR3 DNA sequence: TGTGCCAGCAGCTTTACGGGGAGCAAAGAGACCCAGTACTTC. This codes for CASSFTGSKETQYF. The gene calls are TRBV5-6 and TRBJ2-5; tentative D call: TRBD2 (5 bases). V lost 2 bases to trimming and J lost 3 bases, with 11 bases between them. The CDR3 loop spans 14 amino acids. Per the germline V gene, CDR1 is SGHDT and CDR2 is YYEEEE. The full variable domain, completed using reference TRBV5-6 and TRBJ2-5, is DAGVTQSPTHLIKTRGQQVTLRCSPKSGHDTVSWYQQALGQGPQFIFQYYEEEERQRGNFPDRFSGHQFPNYSSELNVNALLLGDSALYLCASSFTGSKETQYFGPGTRLLVL.

This clonotype was seen more than once but under ten times. The gene calls are TRBV2 and TRBJ2-7; 8 bases fit TRBD1. J gave up 5 bases and V 4 bases, and 13 bases lay outside the gene matches. The germline V gene has CDR1 SNHLY and CDR2 FYNNEI. The CDR3 covers 16 residues. DNA of the CDR3: TGTGCCAGCAGTGGGGCAGGGGGCTTCTCTTACGACGAGCAGTACTTC. This translates into CASSGAGGFSYDEQYF.

This clonotype turned up a few times. The chain couples TRBV10-3 to TRBJ2-7; D is unresolved. Germline V gene sequence: CDR1 ENHRY, CDR2 SYGVKD. The V end lost 2 bases, the J end lost 4 bases, and 9 bases lay between the germline ends. This CDR3 spans 13 amino acids. Written as DNA, the CDR3 is TGTGCCATCAGTGAGAAGGCCGGGTACGAGCAGTACGTC. Protein sequence: CAISEKAGYEQYV.

This clonotype was picked up a small number of times. V is TRBV11-3 and J is TRBJ2-1, with 10 bases fitting TRBD2. J lost 15 bases, V lost 4 bases, and 9 bases had no gene match. The CDR3 is 13 amino acids. Germline CDR1 reads SGHNT; CDR2 reads YENEEA. CDR3: CASSSGTSVRGFF. CDR3 sequence (DNA): TGTGCCAGCAGCTCCGGGACTAGCGTGAGGGGGTTCTTC.

This clonotype was found a few times. V is TRBV10-2 and J is TRBJ2-2; D is possibly TRBD1 or TRBD2 (5 bases each). This CDR3 is 14 amino acids long. Germline V gene data show CDR1 as WSHSY and CDR2 as SAAADI. The V end lost 8 bases, the J end lost 5 bases, and 15 bases lay between the germline ends. The CDR3 DNA reads as TGCGCCAGCCGGGGACCCTACGTGACCGGGGAGCTGTTTTTT. Amino acid sequence: CASRGPYVTGELFF.

This sequence joins TRBV7-3 and TRBJ2-7; perhaps TRBD2 as D (5 bases). The germline V gene encodes CDR1 SGHTA and CDR2 FQGTGA. This CDR3 has 14 residues. Trimming left V 5 bases short and J 2 bases short, with 13 bases between. The CDR3 nucleotides are TGTGCCAGCAGCCCTTCCGGAGGCCCCTACGAGCAGTACTTC. This codes for CASSPSGGPYEQYF.

This clonotype showed up just a few times. At one of its ends the junction is not consistent with the germline gene, which may arise from a read error. The rearrangement links TRBV12-3 or TRBV12-4 to TRBJ2-7; TRBD2 matches 8 bases. This CDR3 has 16 amino acids. CDR3 nucleotides: TGTGCCAGCAGTATAGCTATCCGGGAGGGAACCTACGAGCAGTACTTC. It codes for CASSIAIREGTYEQYF.

There are a few counts of this clonotype. The chain joins TRBV18 to TRBJ2-7; D perhaps matches TRBD2 (7 bases). This CDR3 has 13 amino acids. CDR1 KGHSH and CDR2 LQKENI come from the germline V gene. The germline V and J ends were trimmed by 4 bases and 6 bases, with 13 bases remaining between them. The CDR3 here is CASSLGGLSEQYV. The CDR3 region has the DNA TGTGCCAGCTCACTCGGGGGGCTCTCCGAGCAGTACGTC.

This chain links TRBV10-3 with TRBJ2-2, with 10 nucleotides matching TRBD2. Per the germline V gene, CDR1 is ENHRY and CDR2 is SYGVKD. CDR3 length: 13 residues. V shed 7 bases and J 9 bases; nucleotides not matched to a gene: 5. DNA of the CDR3: TGTGCCATCATGGAGCGGGAGGGCCGGGAGCTGTTTTTT. Protein sequence: CAIMEREGRELFF.

This chain links TRBV2 with TRBJ2-2, with 9 bases fitting TRBD1. The CDR3 runs 15 residues. Germline CDR1 and CDR2: SNHLY and FYNNEI. J lost 4 bases, V lost 7 bases, and 7 bases had no gene match. Here the CDR3 DNA reads TGTGCCAGCATGTTTGGGACAGGGATCACCGGGGAGCTGTTTTTT. Amino acid sequence: CASMFGTGITGELFF.